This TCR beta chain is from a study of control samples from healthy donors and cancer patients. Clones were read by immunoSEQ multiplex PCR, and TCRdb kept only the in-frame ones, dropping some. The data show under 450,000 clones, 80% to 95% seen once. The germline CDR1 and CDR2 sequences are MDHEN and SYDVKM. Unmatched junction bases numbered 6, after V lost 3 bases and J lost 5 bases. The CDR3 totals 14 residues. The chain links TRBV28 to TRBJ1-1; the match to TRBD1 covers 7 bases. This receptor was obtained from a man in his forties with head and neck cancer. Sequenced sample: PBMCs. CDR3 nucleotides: TGTGCCAGCAGTTTGACGACAGGGTGGACTGAAGCTTTCTTT. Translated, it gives CASSLTTGWTEAFF.